This TCR beta chain appears in the sequencing data of a study of cytomegalovirus exposure and HLA in healthy donors. Notes on the study in general: TCR beta V- and J-gene trimming, according to a later analysis, was linked to a missense DCLRE1C variant. TCR beta sequences reportedly predicted most subjects' HLA-A and HLA-B alleles accurately.

The length of the CDR3 is 14 residues. V lost 5 bases, J lost 3 bases, and 13 bases lay in between. Germline CDR1 is MNHEY and CDR2 is SMNVEV (reference sequence). The PCR made use of 60 Vbeta and 13 Jbeta primers. Original processing notes: Approximately 12 million of tens of millions of unique TCR beta chains were shared, per a later count. Clones were read by immunoSEQ multiplex PCR, and TCRdb kept only the in-frame ones, dropping some. The V and J calls and clone size were taken over from that table, and D and trimming were inferred from the DNA. The sample consists of under 150,000 clones, just under 70% of them appearing once. Details on this clone: The antigen is unknown.

The chain carries TRBV27 and TRBJ1-1; D is unclear. Sequencing was carried out using PBMCs. The receptor was derived from a man aged 55 to 70 in good health and CMV-seronegative. The CDR3 DNA follows: TGTGCCAGCAGTGCCGGGGTGGGATACACTGAAGCTTTCTTT. Amino acid sequence: CASSAGVGYTEAFF.